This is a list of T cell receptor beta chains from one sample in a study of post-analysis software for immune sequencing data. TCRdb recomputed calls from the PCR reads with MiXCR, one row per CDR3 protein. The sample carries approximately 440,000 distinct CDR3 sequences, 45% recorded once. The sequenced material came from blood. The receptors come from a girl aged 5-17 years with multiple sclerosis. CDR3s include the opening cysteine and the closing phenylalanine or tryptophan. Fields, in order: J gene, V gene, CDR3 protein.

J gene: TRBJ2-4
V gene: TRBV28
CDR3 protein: CASSLTQGTKNIQYF

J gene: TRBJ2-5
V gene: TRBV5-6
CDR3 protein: CASSSRADLRRGETQYF

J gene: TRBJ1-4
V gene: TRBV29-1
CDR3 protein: CSVETPTGEKLFF

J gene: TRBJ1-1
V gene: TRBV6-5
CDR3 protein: CASSYAEGERGAEAFF

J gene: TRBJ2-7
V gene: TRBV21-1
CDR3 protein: CASSKAIPGGGTYEQYF

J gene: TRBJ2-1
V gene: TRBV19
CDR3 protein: CASSTWTGNSYNEQFF

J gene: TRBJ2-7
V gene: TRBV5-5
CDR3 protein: CASIVGDSTSYEQYF

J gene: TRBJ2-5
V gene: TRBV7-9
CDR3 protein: CVSSPRETQYF

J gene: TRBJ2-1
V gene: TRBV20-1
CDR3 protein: CSARVSSGRGNEQFF

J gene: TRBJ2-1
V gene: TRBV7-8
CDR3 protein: CASSLAAGGSYMEQFF

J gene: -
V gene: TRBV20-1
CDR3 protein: CSATPLTGTGLGSRRETQYF

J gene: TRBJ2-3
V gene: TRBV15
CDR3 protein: CATSRDNYPSKDTQYF

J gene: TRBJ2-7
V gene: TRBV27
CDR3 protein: CASNEQGRSYEQYF

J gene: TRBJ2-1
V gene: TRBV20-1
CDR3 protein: CSARANEQFF

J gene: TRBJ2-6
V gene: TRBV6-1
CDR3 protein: CASSRDREVPGANVLTF